These 8 T cell receptor beta chains were all obtained from the same sample, sequenced in a study of cytomegalovirus exposure and HLA in healthy donors. PCR primers comprised 60 Vbeta and 13 Jbeta primers. Produced via immunoSEQ multiplex PCR; TCRdb's table is partial and in-frame only. Of more than 95,000 clones in the sample, about 80% were seen once. Source material: PBMCs. The source of these receptors is a man aged 25-40 years in good health and CMV-seropositive.

This clone showed up just a few times. The chain links TRBV14 to TRBJ2-1; perhaps TRBD2 as D (6 bases). Trimming took off 2 bases at V and 3 bases at J, with 14 bases between the two ends. The CDR3 extends over 16 amino acids. Germline V gene sequence: CDR1 SGHDN, CDR2 FVKESK. CDR3 in DNA: TGTGCCAGCAGCCAACTCCGGGACTGGATCTACAATGAGCAGTTCTTC. Its protein product is CASSQLRDWIYNEQFF.

This rearrangement joins TRBV4-3 to TRBJ1-3, with D perhaps matching TRBD1 (6 bases). The CDR3 runs 15 residues. Trimming took off 2 bases at V and 2 bases at J, with 10 bases between the two ends. CDR1 is LGHNA, CDR2 YSLEER, per germline. The CDR3 region is CASSQQGLTGNTIYF. CDR3 nucleotide sequence: TGCGCCAGCAGCCAACAGGGGCTAACTGGAAACACCATATATTTT.

This clone has more than one count but fewer than ten. V usage is TRBV5-6 and J usage is TRBJ2-1; 9 bases agree with TRBD1. V gave up 4 bases and J gave up 9 bases; unmatched junction bases: 17. CDR1 and CDR2 from the germline V gene are SGHDT and YYEEEE. The CDR3 extends over 17 amino acids. CDR3 in DNA: TGTGCCAGCAGCCCCCCGGGAGTAGGGACAGGGATAGGTGAGCAGTTCTTC. Its protein is CASSPPGVGTGIGEQFF.

This chain uses TRBV5-1 with TRBJ1-1; 8 nucleotides agree with TRBD1. The CDR3 has 13 residues. With 7 bases clipped from V and 1 base from J, the junction kept 3 bases outside the gene matches. Germline V CDR1 and CDR2: SGHRS, YFSETQ. CDR3 sequence (DNA): TGCGCCAGCCGACAGGGGACGAACACTGAAGCTTTCTTT. Protein: CASRQGTNTEAFF.

This clone was counted between two and nine times. The rearrangement joins TRBV7-3 to TRBJ2-3; TRBD2 is a possible D gene (5 bases). Germline V gene data show CDR1 as SGHTA and CDR2 as FQGTGA. The CDR3 is made up of 14 amino acids. Trimming left V 3 bases short and J 4 bases short, with 11 bases between. The CDR3 nucleotides are TGTGCCAGCAGCTTCCAGCGGTCTTCAGATACGCAGTATTTT. Amino acids: CASSFQRSSDTQYF.

The chain joins TRBV30 to TRBJ1-2; 8 nucleotides align to TRBD1. There are 13 residues in the CDR3. Germline values: CDR1 GTSNPN, CDR2 SVGIG (reference sequence). The J segment lost 4 bases and the V segment lost 1 base, leaving 2 bases of the junction unmatched. DNA for the CDR3: TGTGCCTGGAGTGGTGGACAGGGCTATGGCTACACCTTC. Protein product: CAWSGGQGYGYTF.

This chain connects TRBV6-5 to TRBJ1-2; D uncertain. Germline V CDR1 and CDR2: MNHEY, SVGAGI. The CDR3 covers 10 residues. V lost 10 bases, J lost 7 bases, and 10 bases lay in between. CDR3 in amino acids: CATLSSGYTF. CDR3 coding DNA: TGTGCCACTCTATCGAGTGGCTACACCTTC.

The V call is TRBV28, the J call TRBJ2-3, with D uncertain. CDR1 is MDHEN and CDR2 is SYDVKM in the germline V gene. The CDR3 contains 12 residues. V lost 7 bases and J 0 bases, leaving 5 bases between the germline ends. CDR3 nucleotide sequence: TGTGCCAGCACCTCTAGCACAGATACGCAGTATTTT. Its protein product is CASTSSTDTQYF.